This TCR beta chain was identified during a study of cytomegalovirus exposure and HLA in healthy donors. Study-wide background: The 100 to 150 validation repertoires and the approximately 690 first-cohort repertoires shared a platform, a later analysis reported. General observations from the study: Researchers catalogued 150 or so TCR beta chains as cytomegalovirus-associated. A later analysis found first-cohort TCR clusters tended to co-occur in the roughly 120 validation repertoires. As confirmed in vitro, three CMV-associated chains were specific for CMV antigens.

This clone was recorded once. Its target is unknown. The data were produced by immunoSEQ multiplex PCR, yet TCRdb's version contains in-frame clones alone and is incomplete. The sample lists 80,000 to 100,000 clones, 87% occurring once. Germline V lookup: CDR1 MNHNY, CDR2 SVGAGI (reference sequence). Losses at the gene ends were 7 bases for V and 1 base for J; bases not matched to a gene: 3. This CDR3 has 14 amino acids. The sequencing input was PBMCs. This sequence was found in a man younger than 35 in good health and CMV-seropositive. The V call is TRBV6-6, the J call TRBJ2-5; 10 nucleotides line up with TRBD2. The CDR3 sequence: CASTRLAGQETQYF. CDR3 bases: TGTGCCAGCACTAGACTAGCGGGCCAAGAGACCCAGTACTTC.